This T cell receptor (beta chain) was found in a study of T cell repertoires in cytomegalovirus infection (dated by TCRdb to between 2019 and 2020). Regarding the research as a whole: Alongside well-studied HLA-B-restricted epitopes, the peptide stimulations were aimed at recently identified HLA-C-restricted CMV epitopes, whose presentation resists viral immunomodulation. Donor HLA type was relevant to the analysis, because carriage of CMV infection together with the matching HLA type was indicated by public TCR beta signatures.

The CDR3 has 14 amino acids, counting the end cysteine and phenylalanine. The sequence is cut down to CDR3 DNA, 42 bases in frame from base 1. V loses 5 bases at its end and J loses 4 bases; junction bases beyond the gene matches: 4. Reading the germline V gene (reference sequence) gives CDR1 DFQATT and CDR2 SNEGSKA. To note about this clonotype: The clone's antigen remains unknown. Base quality data are lacking; no much larger clone is found one base away.

Read against the paper, the sample's treatment or condition label means: in vitro stimulation with specific CMV peptide epitopes to enrich CMV-specific T cells. What the work shows at the level of the full study, not this receptor alone: Carriers of CMV infection plus the relevant HLA type were discriminated by the cumulative frequency of public TCR beta family members in the study cohort and in an independent approximately 400-donor cohort. The ex vivo response was dominated by HLA-C-restricted CMV-specific TCR beta clonotypes, and the single most frequent clonotype in two of eight donors was supplied by these HLA-C-restricted clonotypes.

Sequencing used an Illumina HiSeq 1500. In-frame beta chains were kept once TCRdb had trimmed the public reads at Q25 with fastp and called clones with MiXCR. Each CDR3 protein appears once, grouped with its most common genes and DNA. The sample data list around 900,000 distinct CDR3 sequences, and 25% to 40% of these were observed just once. Jointly, the top ten make up about an eighth of the sample. The sample consisted of cultured CD8+ T cells from PBMCs, taken from culture after CMV antigen stimulation. The receptor's source is a human donor in good health (CMV status not recorded). Some clones in this sample may be carry-over from other donors' samples. The chain is made from TRBV20-1 and TRBJ2-1; TRBD2 fits 11 bases in the junction. For the CDR3, the sequence is CSALAGGLYNEQFF. Here is the DNA: TGCAGTGCTCTAGCGGGGGGCCTTTACAATGAGCAGTTCTTC.